Presented here are 30 T cell receptor beta chains from one specimen sequenced in a study of T cell repertoires in cytomegalovirus infection. These receptors have no known antigen. TCRdb independently ran MiXCR on the reads; one entry per CDR3 protein. The sample contains approximately 270,000 distinct CDR3 sequences, roughly a fifth of which appear only once. The sequences come from cultured PBMCs, collected from culture after CMV antigen stimulation. The receptors come from a human donor in good health (CMV status not recorded). Some clones in this sample may be carry-over from other donors' samples.

This clonotype was counted once. The chain is built from TRBV5-6 and TRBJ2-3, with 10 bases matching TRBD1. V lost 7 bases and J lost 3; bases outside the gene matches: 5. Germline V gene sequence: CDR1 SGHDT, CDR2 YYEEEE. This CDR3 has 14 residues. CDR3 bases: TGTGCCAGCCGGGACAGGGGATTTACAGATACGCAGTATTTT. It yields the protein CASRDRGFTDTQYF.

This sequence joins TRBV6-5 and TRBJ2-7; 11 bases align to TRBD2. The CDR3 loop spans 15 amino acids. The germline V gene encodes CDR1 MNHEY and CDR2 SVGAGI. Unmatched junction bases numbered 1, after V lost 0 bases and J lost 3 bases. Here the CDR3 DNA reads TGTGCCAGCAGTTACTCGACTAGCGGGATCTACGAGCAGTACTTC. Protein product: CASSYSTSGIYEQYF.

This clonotype was seen only once. The chain employs TRBV12-3 or TRBV12-4 and TRBJ2-1; no reliable D call. CDR3 length: 11 residues. Between the trimmed V and J ends, which lost 3 bases and 8 bases, there was a span of 5 bases. The CDR3 is CASSFGHEQFF. As DNA, the CDR3 is TGTGCCAGCAGTTTTGGACATGAGCAGTTCTTC.

CDR3 nucleotides: TGCGCCAGCAGCCAATTCCGAAGCTCCTACAATGAGCAGTTCTTC. This gives the protein CASSQFRSSYNEQFF. V gene TRBV4-1 combines with J gene TRBJ2-1; D is unclear. The V end was cut by 2 bases, the J end by 0 bases, with 8 bases between. CDR1 and CDR2 (germline): MGHRA, YSYEKL. The CDR3 length is 15 residues.

The chain carries TRBV30 and TRBJ2-5; TRBD1 might be the D (7 bases). Germline values: CDR1 GTSNPN, CDR2 SVGIG (reference sequence). The V end lost 3 bases, the J end lost 5 bases, and 10 bases lay between the germline ends. The length of the CDR3 is 12 residues. This CDR3 is CAWSRGRETQYF. The CDR3 nucleotides are TGTGCCTGGAGCAGGGGGAGGGAGACCCAGTACTTC.

In its sample, this clonotype was seen many times. J is TRBJ1-6 and V is TRBV4-2, with D possibly TRBD1 on 6 matching bases. The CDR3 totals 15 residues. The germline CDR1 and CDR2 sequences are LGHNA and YNFKEQ. V was trimmed by 5 bases and J by 10 bases, leaving 18 bases between them. This CDR3 reads CASSSNRPGDSPLHF. The DNA of the CDR3 is TGTGCCAGCAGCTCCAACCGCCCAGGGGACTCACCCCTCCACTTT.

The chain has TRBV27 and TRBJ2-7, with no clear D. With 6 bases removed from V and 0 bases from J, the gap between germline ends came to 9 bases. The CDR3 loop spans 13 amino acids. Germline V gene lookup returns CDR1 MNHEY and CDR2 SMNVEV (reference sequence). CDR3 region: CASRPGPSYEQYF. The DNA of the CDR3 is TGTGCCAGCAGGCCGGGTCCCTCCTACGAGCAGTACTTC.

This clonotype appeared many times. This chain links TRBV28 with TRBJ1-1; no clear D. Germline V gene sequence: CDR1 MDHEN, CDR2 SYDVKM. V lost 6 bases to trimming and J lost 5 bases, with 10 bases between them. This CDR3 has 12 residues. The CDR3 DNA sequence: TGTGCCAGCAGGGAGCGTGGGACTGAAGCTTTCTTT. This gives the protein CASRERGTEAFF.

The sample holds many counts of this clonotype. The V and J genes are TRBV7-2 and TRBJ2-5; no firm D call. Trimming shortened V by 5 bases and J by 2 bases, and 15 bases separated the two germline ends. The CDR3 length is 15 residues. Per the germline V gene, CDR1 is SGHTA and CDR2 is FQGNSA. CDR3 coding DNA: TGTGCCAGCAGCCCAGTCGGTGGGGTTCAAGAGACCCAGTACTTC. It yields the protein CASSPVGGVQETQYF.

The CDR3 here is CSARALGNTGELFF. CDR3 bases: TGCAGTGCTAGGGCTCTAGGGAACACCGGGGAGCTGTTTTTT. The chain carries TRBV20-1 and TRBJ2-2; D uncertain. Germline assignment: CDR1 DFQATT and CDR2 SNEGSKA (reference sequence). The CDR3 is made up of 14 amino acids. V lost 3 bases, J lost 1 base, and 9 bases lay in between.

This clonotype came up many times. The chain couples TRBV6-1 to TRBJ1-5; D call uncertain. The CDR3 is made up of 13 amino acids. Trimming cost V 6 bases and J 2 bases, with 8 bases left between them. Germline CDR1 and CDR2: MNHNS and SASEGT. CDR3 region: CASSLIRNQPQHF. CDR3 nucleotide sequence: TGTGCCAGCAGCCTGATTCGCAATCAGCCCCAGCATTTT.

This clonotype was counted many times. The rearrangement joins TRBV7-8 to TRBJ1-5; 7 bases line up with TRBD1. Trimming took 4 bases from V and 0 from J; bases not matched to a gene: 3. The CDR3 has 15 amino acids. Germline-derived CDR1 and CDR2 are SGHVS and FQNEAQ. The CDR3 spells CASSWRQGSNQPQHF. DNA for the CDR3: TGTGCCAGCAGCTGGCGACAGGGTAGCAATCAGCCCCAGCATTTT.

The chain links TRBV19 to TRBJ2-7, with TRBD2 as a possible D gene (6 bases). This CDR3 has 15 amino acids. CDR1 and CDR2 from the germline V gene are LNHDA and SQIVND (reference sequence). V shed 1 base and J shed 2 bases, with 12 bases lying between them. The CDR3 spells CASSIVSGDAYEQYF. The CDR3 DNA reads as TGTGCCAGTAGTATAGTTAGCGGAGATGCCTACGAGCAGTACTTC.

The V and J genes are TRBV12-3 or TRBV12-4 and TRBJ2-5; 9 bases fit TRBD2. The CDR3 has 16 amino acids. Germline trimming cut 7 bases from V and 4 bases from J; bases unmatched to any gene: 13. CDR3 coding DNA: TGTGCCAGCACCCCTAGCGGGATCCTCCCCGGAGAGACCCAGTACTTC. The encoded protein is CASTPSGILPGETQYF.

The table lists this clonotype with many counts. The CDR3 DNA sequence: TGTGCCAGCAGCTTATCCCCCCTGGCCGCTTCAGAAGCTTTCTTT. Translating gives CASSLSPLAASEAFF. This chain links TRBV7-3 with TRBJ1-1; the D is unclear. Germline V gene sequence: CDR1 SGHTA, CDR2 FQGTGA. CDR3 length: 15 amino acids. V lost 2 bases, J lost 8 bases, and 18 bases lay in between.

V usage is TRBV29-1 and J usage is TRBJ2-2; 9 nucleotides line up with TRBD2. The junction had 6 bases not matched to a gene; V was cut back by 0 bases and J by 4 bases. CDR1 is SQVTM and CDR2 is ANQGSEA in the germline V gene. This CDR3 is 16 amino acids long. Here the CDR3 DNA reads TGCAGCGTTGAAGAAATGGGCGGGAGGGCCACCGGGGAGCTGTTTTTT. It codes for CSVEEMGGRATGELFF.

The chain combines TRBV27 with TRBJ2-2; 8 nucleotides agree with TRBD1. Germline trimming cut 10 bases from V and 4 bases from J; bases unmatched to any gene: 5. CDR3 size: 13 residues. Germline V gene data show CDR1 as MNHEY and CDR2 as SMNVEV (reference sequence). Written as DNA, the CDR3 is TGTGCCACCTCGACAGGGGTCACCGGGGAGCTGTTTTTT. It codes for CATSTGVTGELFF.

The J gene is TRBJ1-1, the V gene TRBV7-9, with unresolved D. The CDR3 consists of 13 residues. Germline V gene data show CDR1 as SEHNR and CDR2 as FQNEAQ (reference sequence). V gave up 6 bases and J gave up 3 bases, with 11 bases separating them. The CDR3 coding sequence is TGTGCCAGCAGAGGCGATGGGGACACTGAAGCTTTCTTT. This codes for CASRGDGDTEAFF.

The chain has TRBV4-1 and TRBJ2-1; 10 nucleotides agree with TRBD2. CDR3 length equals 18 residues. The germline V gene encodes CDR1 MGHRA and CDR2 YSYEKL. With V trimmed by 7 bases and J by 0 bases, 12 bases remained unmatched. The CDR3 sequence is CASTGTSGKGGSYNEQFF. The CDR3 bases are TGCGCCAGCACCGGTACTAGCGGGAAAGGGGGCTCCTACAATGAGCAGTTCTTC.

This clonotype has at least ten counts. The J gene is TRBJ2-5, the V gene TRBV28; 13 nucleotides align to TRBD2. CDR1 is MDHEN and CDR2 is SYDVKM in the germline V gene. The ends lost 6 bases at V and 3 bases at J; junction bases unmatched: 7. The CDR3 consists of 16 residues. In DNA form, the CDR3 reads TGTGCCAGCAGACCAAGGGGACTAGCGGGGAAAGAGACCCAGTACTTC. This encodes CASRPRGLAGKETQYF.

This clonotype was detected ten times or more. This chain connects TRBV12-3 or TRBV12-4 to TRBJ2-6; 7 positions match TRBD1. Trimming took 5 bases from V and 3 from J; bases not matched to a gene: 4. The CDR3 spans 15 residues. The CDR3 is CASSETGFGANVLTF. The CDR3, as DNA: TGTGCCAGCAGTGAGACAGGGTTTGGGGCCAACGTCCTGACTTTC.

DNA for the CDR3: TGTGCCAGCAGGGGGTTTGGACTGAACACTGAAGCTTTCTTT. Translated: CASRGFGLNTEAFF. The chain couples TRBV12-3 or TRBV12-4 to TRBJ1-1; D gene uncertain. V lost 6 bases and J lost 0, with 11 bases in between. This CDR3 is 14 amino acids long.

The chain joins TRBV19 to TRBJ1-2; no clear D gene. The V and J ends lost 5 bases and 2 bases respectively, with 12 bases between them. CDR1 and CDR2 (germline): LNHDA, SQIVND (reference sequence). The CDR3 sequence is 14 residues long. CDR3 sequence reads: CASSPQTENYGYTF. Written as DNA, the CDR3 is TGTGCCAGTAGTCCTCAGACTGAAAACTATGGCTACACCTTC.

This sequence joins TRBV28 and TRBJ2-7; possibly TRBD2 for D (5 bases). The CDR3 sequence is 14 residues long. CDR1 and CDR2 from the germline V gene are MDHEN and SYDVKM. Trimming took off 2 bases at V and 2 bases at J, with 10 bases between the two ends. CDR3: CASSLAGYTYEQYV. The CDR3 DNA is TGTGCCAGCAGTTTAGCGGGTTACACCTACGAGCAGTACGTC.

This clonotype came up many times. The gene calls are TRBV7-8 and TRBJ1-3; D gene ambiguous. CDR1 is SGHVS, CDR2 FQNEAQ, per germline. Trimming took off 2 bases at V and 0 bases at J, with 2 bases between the two ends. The CDR3 has 13 amino acids. The CDR3 coding sequence is TGTGCCAGCAGCTTATCCTCTGGAAACACCATATATTTT. Translating it yields CASSLSSGNTIYF. The whole variable domain, remainder taken from reference TRBV7-8 and TRBJ1-3, is GAGVSQSPRYKVAKRGQDVALRCDPISGHVSLFWYQQALGQGPEFLTYFQNEAQLDKSGLPSDRFFAERPEGSVSTLKIQRTQQEDSAVYLCASSLSSGNTIYFGEGSWLTVV.

In its sample, this clonotype was seen once. CDR3 DNA sequence: TGTGCCAGCAGCAAAGGACTAGCGGGGGGGGCAGATACGCAGTATTTT. It yields the protein CASSKGLAGGADTQYF. The V call is TRBV7-2, the J call TRBJ2-3; 15 bases agree with TRBD2. After removal of 5 bases from V and 4 bases from J, the junction contained 4 bases not matched to a gene. CDR1 SGHTA and CDR2 FQGNSA come from the germline V gene. The length of the CDR3 is 16 residues.

The chain has TRBV6-2 or TRBV6-3 and TRBJ2-2; perhaps TRBD2 as D (5 bases). The CDR3 consists of 13 residues. Germline V gives CDR1 MNHEY, CDR2 SVGEGT. V was pared by 0 bases and J by 8 bases, with 7 bases between. The chain's CDR3 is CASSYSRGGELFF. CDR3 DNA: TGTGCCAGCAGTTACTCGCGAGGGGGGGAGCTGTTTTTT.

The rearrangement links TRBV6-5 to TRBJ1-1; D gene ambiguous. The germline gives CDR1 MNHEY, CDR2 SVGAGI. The CDR3 covers 15 residues. Deletions cut 2 bases from V and 0 bases from J, with 10 bases between. Here the CDR3 DNA reads TGTGCCAGCAGTTACAGCGGGCTAATGAACACTGAAGCTTTCTTT. This sequence encodes CASSYSGLMNTEAFF.

V usage is TRBV11-2 and J usage is TRBJ2-5; a weak D match, TRBD2 (5 bases). Germline CDR1 and CDR2: SGHAT and FQNNGV. The CDR3 runs to 14 residues. V shed 2 bases and J shed 4 bases, with 11 bases lying between them. The CDR3 loop is CASSLLAWGETQYF. The CDR3 DNA reads as TGTGCCAGCAGCTTACTAGCTTGGGGAGAGACCCAGTACTTC.

The chain is built from TRBV2 and TRBJ2-1, with TRBD2 identical over 8 bases. The V gene end was trimmed by 6 bases and the J gene end by 7 bases; junction bases not matched to a gene: 5. The CDR3 is 13 amino acids. Germline V gene sequence: CDR1 SNHLY, CDR2 FYNNEI. The CDR3 region has the DNA TGTGCCAGCAGGCCGACTAGCGAGAATGAGCAGTTCTTC. Translated: CASRPTSENEQFF.